This T cell receptor (beta chain) emerged from a study of lymphopenia after photon versus proton radiotherapy. The protocol was immunoSEQ multiplex PCR, while the TCRdb copy is restricted to in-frame clones and leaves out a portion. Of around 66,000 clones in the sample, about 86% are singletons; the top ten hold about 2.5%. V trimming: 4 bases; J trimming: 4 bases; junction bases outside the gene matches: 16. The CDR3 contains 18 residues. Germline CDR1 ENHRY, CDR2 SYGVKD. Here the sequenced sample was peripheral blood, taken from a patient treated with photon-based radiotherapy. The origin of this receptor is a man in his forties with gastric cancer. J is TRBJ2-1 and V is TRBV10-3; 7 positions match TRBD1. The CDR3 region has the DNA TGTGCCATCAGTGTTGGATCGCCCGGACAGGCCCCATACAATGAGCAGTTCTTC. Translated: CAISVGSPGQAPYNEQFF.